This TCR beta chain was recovered during a study of cytomegalovirus exposure and HLA in healthy donors. Whole-study findings and limits: The study recorded 150 to 200 TCR beta chains that were cytomegalovirus-associated. Both high specificity and high sensitivity reportedly marked the classifier's diagnosis of cytomegalovirus status. Generally TCR sequences proved uncommon, though certain public TCRs appeared in numerous donors. Reported findings show TCR beta sequences accurately forecast HLA-A and HLA-B alleles in most subjects.

Of note for this clone: Its antigen is as yet unknown.

The germline CDR1 and CDR2 sequences are ENHRY and SYGVKD. This CDR3 is built from 15 residues. With V trimmed by 4 bases and J by 8 bases, 11 bases remained unmatched. A multiplex PCR was run with 60 Vbeta primers and 13 Jbeta primers. The repertoire was sequenced with immunoSEQ multiplex PCR; TCRdb's copy has only in-frame clones and lacks some. This sample's clone table lists 50,000 or so clones. The chain is built from TRBV10-3 and TRBJ1-1, with TRBD1 matching 9 bases. The TCR was taken from a man aged 50 to 60 in good health and CMV-seropositive. Input material: PBMCs. CDR3 coding DNA: TGTGCCATCAGTGGGACAGGGGATAGATGGTCCGAAGCTTTCTTT. It translates to CAISGTGDRWSEAFF.